Below are 28 T cell receptor beta chains sequenced from a single sample in a study of T cell changes during pregnancy in multiple sclerosis. TCRdb's copy holds only in-frame clones and misses some; the assay was immunoSEQ multiplex PCR. This table holds about 64,000 clones, less than 95% found once. The source material was peripheral blood, sampled in the second trimester of pregnancy. These TCRs come from a female donor in good health, enrolled as a control in a pregnancy study.

This rearrangement joins TRBV7-8 to TRBJ1-5; maybe TRBD1 (5 bases). Deletions cut 6 bases from V and 3 bases from J, with 21 bases between. The CDR3 runs to 17 residues. Germline CDR1 reads SGHVS; CDR2 reads FQNEAQ. The CDR3 here is CASRRGQRDSYNQPQHF. In nucleotides, the CDR3 is TGTGCCAGCAGGCGCGGACAACGTGACAGTTACAATCAGCCCCAGCATTTT.

V gene TRBV6-5 combines with J gene TRBJ2-7, with D hard to call. In germline, CDR1 is MNHEY, CDR2 SVGAGI. The ends were cut back, 5 bases at V and 7 bases at J, with 9 bases in the middle. This CDR3 spans 11 amino acids. The CDR3 DNA reads TGTGCCAGCAGTGACGCAGGAGAGCAGTACTTC. This sequence encodes CASSDAGEQYF.

This chain joins TRBV27 and TRBJ1-1; possible D gene TRBD1, 6 bases. The CDR3 extends over 15 amino acids. V lost 4 bases and J 0 bases, leaving 12 bases between the germline ends. Germline CDR1 and CDR2: MNHEY and SMNVEV (reference sequence). This chain's CDR3 is CASSYGGRLNTEAFF. CDR3 sequence (DNA): TGTGCCAGCAGTTACGGGGGGCGGTTGAACACTGAAGCTTTCTTT.

The V and J genes are TRBV28 and TRBJ1-2; 7 nucleotides match TRBD1. With V trimmed by 6 bases and J by 3 bases, 10 bases remained unmatched. The CDR3 runs to 15 residues. The germline gives CDR1 MDHEN, CDR2 SYDVKM. This chain's CDR3 is CASSPGTAGYYGYTF. Written as DNA, the CDR3 is TGTGCCAGCAGCCCCGGGACAGCAGGATACTATGGCTACACCTTC.

This clone was counted only a few times. V and J are TRBV5-5 and TRBJ1-1; D unclear. Trimming took off 2 bases at V and 0 bases at J, with 8 bases between the two ends. The germline V gene encodes CDR1 SGHKS and CDR2 YYEKEE (reference sequence). The CDR3 sequence is 14 residues long. CDR3: CASSFRFVNTEAFF. As DNA, the CDR3 is TGTGCCAGCAGCTTTCGTTTTGTGAACACTGAAGCTTTCTTT.

J is TRBJ2-7 and V is TRBV27; 12 bases fit TRBD2. V gave up 6 bases and J gave up 6 bases; unmatched junction bases: 9. This CDR3 has 15 amino acids. The germline gives CDR1 MNHEY, CDR2 SMNVEV (reference sequence). The CDR3 nucleotides read TGTGCCAGCAGCCCTGGACTAGCGGGAACGAGCGAGCAGTACTTC. Its translation is CASSPGLAGTSEQYF.

The V and J genes are TRBV6-1 and TRBJ1-1, with TRBD1 matching over 9 bases. The germline V gene encodes CDR1 MNHNS and CDR2 SASEGT. The CDR3 runs to 15 residues. V shed 5 bases and J 5 bases; nucleotides not matched to a gene: 9. CDR3 sequence (DNA): TGTGCCAGCAGTCCCCGGGACAGGGAAGGGACTGAAGCTTTCTTT. Translated, it gives CASSPRDREGTEAFF.

This rearrangement joins TRBV7-2 to TRBJ1-3; D unclear. Germline V gene lookup returns CDR1 SGHTA and CDR2 FQGNSA. This CDR3 has 16 amino acids. V was pared by 5 bases and J by 0 bases, with 14 bases between. CDR3 in DNA: TGTGCCAGCAGCCGGGGAAGCTCCTTCTCTGGAAACACCATATATTTT. It codes for CASSRGSSFSGNTIYF.

The count of this clone is one. The chain has TRBV6-5 and TRBJ2-7, with 11 bases aligning to TRBD1. The ends lost 10 bases at V and 3 bases at J; junction bases unmatched: 2. CDR1 is MNHEY and CDR2 is SVGAGI in the germline V gene. The CDR3 loop spans 12 amino acids. Here the CDR3 DNA reads TGTGCCATCGGGACAGGGGGCTACGAGCAGTACTTC. Translation: CAIGTGGYEQYF.

DNA for the CDR3: TGTGCCAGCAGCAAGCAGGGCCTTAATGAAAAACTGTTTTTT. Its translation: CASSKQGLNEKLFF. This sequence joins TRBV21-1 and TRBJ1-4; the listed D gene, TRBD1, was not tested against the DNA. TRBV21-1 is noted as a pseudogene. This CDR3 is built from 14 residues.

This clone was detected a few times. This sequence joins TRBV28 and TRBJ2-7; 10 bases align to TRBD2. V gave up 3 bases and J gave up 6 bases; unmatched junction bases: 5. CDR3 length equals 14 residues. Germline V CDR1 and CDR2: MDHEN, SYDVKM. The CDR3 reads CASSLASGSFEQYF. CDR3 DNA sequence: TGTGCCAGCAGTTTGGCTAGCGGGAGTTTCGAGCAGTACTTC.

The chain has TRBV28 and TRBJ2-1; D may be TRBD2 (5 bases). The CDR3 sequence is 14 residues long. CDR1 and CDR2 (germline): MDHEN, SYDVKM. Trimming removed 5 bases at V and 2 bases at J, with 10 bases between. CDR3 sequence: CASSSRGPYNEQFF. CDR3 bases: TGTGCCAGCAGTAGCAGAGGGCCCTACAATGAGCAGTTCTTC. Based on the CDR3 plus reference TRBV28 and TRBJ2-1, the full variable domain is DVKVTQSSRYLVKRTGEKVFLECVQDMDHENMFWYRQDPGLGLRLIYFSYDVKMKEKGDIPEGYSVSREKKERFSLILESASTNQTSMYLCASSSRGPYNEQFFGPGTRLTVL.

This chain uses TRBV4-1 with TRBJ2-1, with 9 bases fitting TRBD2. Germline V gene sequence: CDR1 MGHRA, CDR2 YSYEKL. The CDR3 has 15 amino acids. The V and J ends lost 5 bases and 8 bases, in that order; junction bases with no gene match: 10. CDR3 nucleotides: TGCGCCAGCAGCTATGTAGCGGGAGTTTCGGATGAGCAGTTCTTC. It is translated as CASSYVAGVSDEQFF.

The chain carries TRBV18 and TRBJ2-1; 9 bases are a match to TRBD2. The CDR3 contains 16 residues. Losses at the gene ends were 2 bases for V and 3 bases for J; bases not matched to a gene: 5. Germline assignment: CDR1 KGHSH and CDR2 LQKENI. The CDR3, as DNA: TGTGCCAGCTCACCAAGAAGGACTAGCGTCTACAATGAGCAGTTCTTC. This encodes CASSPRRTSVYNEQFF.

This rearrangement joins TRBV6-1 to TRBJ2-2, with 9 bases that match TRBD1. This CDR3 spans 18 amino acids. Losses at the gene ends were 2 bases for V and 7 bases for J; bases not matched to a gene: 14. Germline V CDR1 and CDR2: MNHNS, SASEGT. CDR3 sequence: CASSEKYPRQGVIGELFF. In nucleotides, the CDR3 is TGTGCCAGCAGTGAAAAGTATCCCCGACAGGGGGTGATCGGGGAGCTGTTTTTT.

V and J are TRBV19 and TRBJ1-2; TRBD1 matches 12 bases. V lost 4 bases to trimming and J lost 2 bases; unmatched junction nucleotides: 14. This CDR3 has 19 amino acids. The V gene's germline CDR1 is LNHDA and CDR2 SQIVND (reference sequence). The CDR3 DNA reads TGTGCCAGTAGTAAGACCGGGACAGGGGGCATAATCCGAAACTATGGCTACACCTTC. The encoded protein is CASSKTGTGGIIRNYGYTF.

In this sample, this clone turned up a few times. V usage is TRBV6-5 and J usage is TRBJ1-1; D is unresolved. The germline V gene has CDR1 MNHEY and CDR2 SVGAGI. The CDR3 is 11 residues long. V was clipped by 8 bases and J by 3 bases, with 7 bases between them. CDR3: CASGRDTEAFF. The CDR3 nucleotides are TGTGCCAGCGGGAGAGACACTGAAGCTTTCTTT.

The chain combines TRBV2 with TRBJ2-5, with D unresolved. Trimming removed 7 bases from V and 4 bases from J, with 16 bases in between. In germline, CDR1 is SNHLY, CDR2 FYNNEI. The CDR3 consists of 14 residues. CDR3 protein: CASNLGSLVETQYF. The CDR3 bases are TGTGCCAGCAACCTAGGATCCCTCGTAGAGACCCAGTACTTC.

The gene calls are TRBV11-2 and TRBJ2-1; 13 nucleotides match TRBD2. The trim removed 5 bases at V and 6 bases at J, leaving 10 bases unmatched. CDR3 length: 17 residues. Germline CDR1 SGHAT, CDR2 FQNNGV. The CDR3 is CASSLGLAGDLGNEQFF. The CDR3 DNA is TGTGCCAGCAGCCTAGGACTAGCGGGAGACCTCGGCAATGAGCAGTTCTTC.

The chain carries TRBV19 and TRBJ2-7; no reliable D call. Deletions cut 4 bases from V and 4 bases from J, with 11 bases between. Germline lookup yields CDR1 LNHDA and CDR2 SQIVND (reference sequence). This CDR3 is built from 13 residues. CDR3 in amino acids: CASSSIERYEQYF. DNA for the CDR3: TGTGCCAGTAGTAGTATTGAACGGTACGAGCAGTACTTC.

The chain combines TRBV20-1 with TRBJ2-1; maybe TRBD1 (6 bases). Trimming shortened V by 6 bases and J by 10 bases, and 13 bases separated the two germline ends. Germline V gene sequence: CDR1 DFQATT, CDR2 SNEGSKA (reference sequence). This CDR3 contains 11 residues. The CDR3 loop reads CSARQVQEQFF. The CDR3 region has the DNA TGCAGTGCGCGACAGGTGCAGGAGCAGTTCTTC.

V gene TRBV7-6 combines with J gene TRBJ2-7; D may be TRBD1 (6 bases). Germline CDR1 SGHVS, CDR2 FNYEAQ. Trimming cost V 5 bases and J 2 bases, with 13 bases left between them. The CDR3 spans 14 residues. The CDR3 reads CASSPGDVTYEQYF. CDR3 DNA: TGTGCCAGCAGCCCAGGGGACGTAACCTACGAGCAGTACTTC.

The rearrangement links TRBV6-1 to TRBJ2-7, with D tentatively TRBD1 (5 bases). V was clipped by 6 bases and J by 0 bases, with 15 bases between them. This CDR3 region has 15 residues. Germline V gives CDR1 MNHNS, CDR2 SASEGT. Here the CDR3 reads CASSQTDQSSYEQYF. For the CDR3, the DNA is TGTGCCAGCAGCCAGACAGATCAAAGCTCCTACGAGCAGTACTTC.

The chain carries TRBV10-3 and TRBJ1-4, with D perhaps matching TRBD1 (6 bases). The CDR3 spans 15 residues. Germline CDR1 and CDR2: ENHRY and SYGVKD. The V and J ends lost 10 bases and 4 bases respectively, with 19 bases between them. The CDR3 DNA sequence: TGTGCCACGAGCCACACGGGACACGTTAATGAAAAACTGTTTTTT. Amino acids: CATSHTGHVNEKLFF.

This clone was picked up one time. The chain employs TRBV25-1 and TRBJ2-7, with TRBD2 matching over 8 bases. The trim removed 5 bases at V and 2 bases at J, leaving 8 bases unmatched. Germline lookup yields CDR1 MGHDK and CDR2 SYGVNS. This CDR3 has 15 residues. The CDR3 sequence: CASSPLAGTTYEQYF. CDR3 in DNA: TGTGCCAGCAGTCCGCTAGCGGGTACTACCTACGAGCAGTACTTC.

The chain combines TRBV5-1 with TRBJ1-1, with D perhaps matching TRBD1 (5 bases). The V end lost 4 bases, the J end lost 7 bases, and 20 bases lay between the germline ends. Germline values: CDR1 SGHRS, CDR2 YFSETQ. The CDR3 totals 15 residues. The DNA for the CDR3 is TGCGCCAGCAGCCTCCGGGGGTTATGGGGTGATGAAGCTTTCTTT. This translates into CASSLRGLWGDEAFF.

The CDR3 loop reads CASSDGFHQPQHF. CDR3 sequence (DNA): TGTGCCAGCAGTGACGGGTTCCATCAGCCCCAGCATTTT. The chain links TRBV25-1 to TRBJ1-5; D gene uncertain. Germline CDR1 MGHDK, CDR2 SYGVNS. V was cut by 3 bases and J by 5 bases, with 8 bases left in between. The CDR3 length is 13 residues. Full variable domain (rest looked up from reference TRBV25-1 and TRBJ1-5): EADIYQTPRYLVIGTGKKITLECSQTMGHDKMYWYQQDPGMELHLIHYSYGVNSTEKGDLSSESTVSRIRTEHFPLTLESARPSHTSQYLCASSDGFHQPQHFGDGTRLSIL.

V usage is TRBV6-1 and J usage is TRBJ2-5, with D unresolved. Deletions cut 6 bases from V and 5 bases from J, with 13 bases between. Germline loops: CDR1 MNHNS, CDR2 SASEGT. The CDR3 runs to 13 residues. The CDR3 DNA sequence: TGTGCCAGCAGGACACTTCTTGGGGAGACCCAGTACTTC. This sequence encodes CASRTLLGETQYF.